The 6 T cell receptor beta chains presented below share a single source sample, sequenced in a study. Tregs were sorted as CD4+CD25+CD127-/low cells. Amplification of TRBV12-4/TRBJ1-2 clonotypes used adaptor-ligated barcode primers. Via MiXCR, TCRdb re-called the multiplex PCR reads, giving one row per CDR3 protein. Counted here are about 140 distinct CDR3 sequences, around 24% occurring once; the ten biggest clones make up around 50%. Sequencing was performed on Tregs sorted from blood. The receptors stem from a female donor with breast cancer.

As to this clonotype: A clone one base away is much larger, so this may be a read error. The V gene is TRBV12-3 or TRBV12-4, the J gene TRBJ1-2; D gene uncertain. The CDR3 covers 14 residues. Trimming stripped 5 bases from V and 8 bases from J, with 18 bases between. For the CDR3, the DNA is TGTGCCAGCAGTCCATCAACGACAAGGCTCGGCTACACCTTC. Translating gives CASSPSTTRLGYTF.

By frequency in the sample, this clonotype is medium-sized. The chain couples TRBV12-3 or TRBV12-4 to TRBJ1-2; the D gene is possibly TRBD1 (5 bases). The germline V and J ends were trimmed by 5 bases and 8 bases, with 15 bases remaining between them. This CDR3 has 13 residues. Here the CDR3 reads CASSRDRSRGYTF. For the CDR3, the DNA is TGTGCCAGCAGTCGGGACCGCTCACGGGGCTACACCTTC.

This chain links TRBV12-3 or TRBV12-4 with TRBJ1-2; possibly TRBD1 for D (6 bases). Trimming took off 6 bases at V and 4 bases at J, with 18 bases between the two ends. This CDR3 has 15 residues. The CDR3 protein is CASSDYGRDTYGYTF. The DNA for the CDR3 is TGTGCCAGCAGCGACTACGGCAGGGACACCTATGGCTACACCTTC.

In this sample, this clonotype turned up many times. This rearrangement joins TRBV12-3 or TRBV12-4 to TRBJ1-2; D unclear. This CDR3 spans 12 amino acids. Between the trimmed V and J ends, which lost 3 bases and 7 bases, there was a span of 9 bases. For the CDR3, the DNA is TGTGCCAGCAGTTTGGAGGGAATTGGCTACACCTTC. Its protein product is CASSLEGIGYTF.

The rearrangement links TRBV12-3 or TRBV12-4 to TRBJ1-2, with D unresolved. The CDR3 has 13 residues. V was clipped by 7 bases and J by 0 bases, with 9 bases between them. The CDR3 nucleotides read TGTGCCAGCACTATCCGAGCTAACTATGGCTACACCTTC. This translates into CASTIRANYGYTF.

V is TRBV12-3 or TRBV12-4 and J is TRBJ1-2; D gene unclear. V was cut by 0 bases and J by 7 bases, with 3 bases left in between. This CDR3 has 11 residues. The CDR3 DNA reads TGTGCCAGCAGTTTAGCCGGTGGCTACACCTTC. This gives the protein CASSLAGGYTF.